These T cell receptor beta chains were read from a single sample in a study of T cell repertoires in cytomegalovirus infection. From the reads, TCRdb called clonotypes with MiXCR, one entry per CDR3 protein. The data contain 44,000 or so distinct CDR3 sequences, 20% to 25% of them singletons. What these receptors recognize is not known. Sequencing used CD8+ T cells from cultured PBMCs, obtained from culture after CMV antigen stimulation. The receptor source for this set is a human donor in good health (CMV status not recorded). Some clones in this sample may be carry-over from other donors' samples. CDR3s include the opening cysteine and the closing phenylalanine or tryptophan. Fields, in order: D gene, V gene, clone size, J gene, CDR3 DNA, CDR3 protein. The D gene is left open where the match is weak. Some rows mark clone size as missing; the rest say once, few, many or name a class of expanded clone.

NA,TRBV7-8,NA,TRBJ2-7,TGTGCCAGCAGCCCAAAAGTGCCAGCCTACGAGCAGTACTTC,CASSPKVPAYEQYF
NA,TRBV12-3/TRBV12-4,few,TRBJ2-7,TGTGCCAGCAGTTTAACTGCGGGGCACGGAGGCGAGCAGTACTTC,CASSLTAGHGGEQYF
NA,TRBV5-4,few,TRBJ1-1,TGTGCCAGCAGCCCCGAGGGGGTAACTGAAGCTTTCTTT,CASSPEGVTEAFF
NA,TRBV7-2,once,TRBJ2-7,TGTGCCAGCAGCTTCAGACTCGCTGACTCCTACGAGCAGTACTTC,CASSFRLADSYEQYF
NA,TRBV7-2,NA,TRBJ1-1,TGTGCCAGCAGCTTAAGAGGGTCGGTTAACACTGAAGCTTTCTTT,CASSLRGSVNTEAFF
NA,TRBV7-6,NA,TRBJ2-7,TGTGCCAGCAGCCGTCTGACCTACGAGCAGTACTTC,CASSRLTYEQYF
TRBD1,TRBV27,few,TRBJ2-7,TGTGCCAGCGGTCCTCGTGGACAGGGAATTTACGAGCAGTACTTC,CASGPRGQGIYEQYF
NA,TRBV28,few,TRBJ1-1,TGTGCCAGCAGTTCAGATTACGAGGGGTGGGAAGCTTTCTTT,CASSSDYEGWEAFF
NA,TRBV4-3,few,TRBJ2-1,TGCGCCAGCAGCCATGGGTGGGGACGGGATGAGCAGTTCTTC,CASSHGWGRDEQFF
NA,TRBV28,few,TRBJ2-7,TGTGCCAGCACCTCCCCATCCCACTACGAGCAGTACTTC,CASTSPSHYEQYF
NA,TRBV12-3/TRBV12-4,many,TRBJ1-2,TGTGCCACCGGCGTCCCGGGGCTCTATGGCTACACCTTC,CATGVPGLYGYTF
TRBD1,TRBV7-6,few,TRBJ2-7,TGTGCCAGCAGCGCACCGGGACAGCCCTACGAGCAGTACTTC,CASSAPGQPYEQYF
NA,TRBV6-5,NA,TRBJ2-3,TGTGCCAGCAGCCGACGGACAGCTAGTCAACTGGGGAGCACAGATACGCAGTATTTT,CASSRRTASQLGSTDTQYF
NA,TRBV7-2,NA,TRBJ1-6,TGTGCCAGCAGCGCAGACCGCGGGCAATCCTATAATTCACCCCTCCACTTT,CASSADRGQSYNSPLHF
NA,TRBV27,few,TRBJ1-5,TGTGCCAGCAGTAGGTCCCCTGGTCAGCCCCAGCATTTT,CASSRSPGQPQHF
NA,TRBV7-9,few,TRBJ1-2,TGTGCCAGCGGGACACCGGCTGGCTACACCTTC,CASGTPAGYTF
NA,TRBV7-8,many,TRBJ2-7,TGTGCCAGCAGCTTGCGACGGAGCTCCTACGAGCAGTACTTC,CASSLRRSSYEQYF
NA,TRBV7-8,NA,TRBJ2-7,TGTGCCAGCAGCCCAAGACATTCCCAACTTGACGAGCAGTACTTC,CASSPRHSQLDEQYF
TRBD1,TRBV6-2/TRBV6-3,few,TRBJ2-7,TGTGCCAGCAGTTACGGGGACAGCGCCTTCCTCGAGCAGTACTTC,CASSYGDSAFLEQYF
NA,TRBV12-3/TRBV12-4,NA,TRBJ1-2,TGTGCCAGCAGCGTGACAGCTAACTATGGCTACACCTTC,CASSVTANYGYTF
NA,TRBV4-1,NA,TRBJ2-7,TGCGCCAGCAGCCCCCTCGACGGAGACTACGAGCAGTACTTC,CASSPLDGDYEQYF
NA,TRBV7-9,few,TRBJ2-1,TGTGCCAGCAGCCTACAACCCAATGAGCAGTTCTTC,CASSLQPNEQFF
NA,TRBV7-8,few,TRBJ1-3,TGTGCCAGCAGCTTAGCGCGTCAATATTCTGGAAACACCATATATTTT,CASSLARQYSGNTIYF
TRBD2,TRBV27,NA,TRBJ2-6,TGTGCCAGCAGTTTACTGGGGGGGGTCAACTCTGGGGCCAACGTCCTGACTTTC,CASSLLGGVNSGANVLTF
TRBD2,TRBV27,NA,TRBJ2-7,TGTGCCAGCAGACTAGCGGGGGGCTACGAGCAGTACTTC,CASRLAGGYEQYF
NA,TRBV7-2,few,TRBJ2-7,TGTGCCAGCAGCTTAGCGGGGGGGCGATACGAGCAGTACTTC,CASSLAGGRYEQYF
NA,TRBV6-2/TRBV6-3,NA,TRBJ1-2,TGTGCCCGCAGTTACTCCCATGACAGGAACTATGGCTACACCTTC,CARSYSHDRNYGYTF
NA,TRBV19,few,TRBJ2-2,TGTGCCAGTAGTATGGGGGCAGGAACTCCGAACACCGGGGAGCTGTTTTTT,CASSMGAGTPNTGELFF
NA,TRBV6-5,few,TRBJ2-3,TGTGCCAGCAGTTACCTGACCTCTTTGCGCAGCACAGATACGCAGTATTTT,CASSYLTSLRSTDTQYF
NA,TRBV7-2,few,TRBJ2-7,TGTGCCAGCAGCTTAAATGGTGGGTCCCTATCCTACGAGCAGTACTTC,CASSLNGGSLSYEQYF
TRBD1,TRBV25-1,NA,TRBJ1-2,TGTGCCACCTTCCACGAAAACGAGGACAGGGGAAGAAAGAAACGCTACACCTTC,CATFHENEDRGRKKRYTF
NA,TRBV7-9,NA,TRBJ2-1,TGTGCCAGCAGACCCGACAACAATGAGCAGTTCTTC,CASRPDNNEQFF
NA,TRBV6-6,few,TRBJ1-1,TGTGCCAGCAGTTACCCAGGTGCTGGAGCTTTCTTT,CASSYPGAGAFF